This T cell receptor beta chain originates from a study of T cells in Graves' hyperthyroidism and ophthalmopathy. Broader study findings: Clonotypes that were expanded in thyroid above 0.001 mostly appeared in blood too. A 13 V-J signature model discriminated ophthalmopathy versus stable hyperthyroidism.

This clonotype has just a few counts. Antigen specificity is unknown. TCR beta CDR3 regions were amplified from RNA. Initially, a first-round RT-PCR of the TCR CDR3 employed the HTBI primer set. MiXCR, run by TCRdb on the multiplex PCR reads, gives a single entry per CDR3 protein. Counted here are under 800,000 distinct CDR3 sequences, 14% occurring once; the ten biggest clones make up 10% to 13%. Researchers barred patients who had uncontrolled infection, other autoimmune disease, pregnancy or lactation. Trimming pared 5 bases from V and 2 bases from J, leaving 25 bases between. CDR3 size: 18 residues. Germline values: CDR1 GTSNPN, CDR2 SVGIG (reference sequence).

Sequenced sample: blood. This clonotype originated in a woman under 30 with Graves' hyperthyroidism. The J gene is TRBJ1-5, the V gene TRBV30, with TRBD1 as a possible D gene (6 bases). DNA of the CDR3: TGTGCCTGGCCTCCTCCCGCAGGGGCTGAGGTAGGCAATCAGCCCCAGCATTTT. It translates to CAWPPPAGAEVGNQPQHF.